The 9 T cell receptor beta chains below were found in one sample sequenced in a study of regulatory T cells in long-lasting Graves disease. Both iRepertoire HTBI primers and Arm-PCR of CDR3 regions were used to build the TCR beta libraries. TCRdb called the multiplex PCR reads again in MiXCR, with one record for every CDR3 protein. The table records around 460,000 distinct CDR3 sequences, approximately 23% of them present only once. The time point denotes: persistent/refractory GD, antithyroid drugs over 5 years with positive TRAb. From RNA extracted from PBMCs, the TCR library was made. The material sequenced was peripheral blood mononuclear cells (PBMCs), taken when the disease was refractory, from a patient treated with antithyroid drugs. The receptor set was obtained from a female donor with Graves disease.

The chain carries TRBV5-5 and TRBJ2-1; D may be TRBD1 (5 bases). CDR3 length equals 15 residues. Germline assignment: CDR1 SGHKS and CDR2 YYEKEE (reference sequence). V was clipped by 5 bases and J by 2 bases, with 14 bases between them. Here the CDR3 reads CASRPLGAPYNEQFF. The CDR3 DNA is TGTGCCAGCAGACCCCTAGGGGCCCCCTACAATGAGCAGTTCTTC. The whole variable domain, remainder taken from reference TRBV5-5 and TRBJ2-1, is DAGVTQSPTHLIKTRGQQVTLRCSPISGHKSVSWYQQVLGQGPQFIFQYYEKEERGRGNFPDRFSARQFPNYSSELNVNALLLGDSALYLCASRPLGAPYNEQFFGPGTRLTVL.

This rearrangement joins TRBV30 to TRBJ1-4, with a tentative D call TRBD1 (6 bases). The ends were cut back, 2 bases at V and 7 bases at J, with 11 bases in the middle. This CDR3 contains 13 residues. Looked up from germline, CDR1 is GTSNPN and CDR2 is SVGIG (reference sequence). CDR3 residues: CAWSTGTFEKLFF. CDR3 nucleotides: TGTGCCTGGAGTACCGGGACATTTGAAAAACTGTTTTTT.

This clonotype was recorded at least ten times. The chain uses TRBV28 and TRBJ1-1; D gene ambiguous. Between the trimmed V and J ends, which lost 10 bases and 13 bases, there was a span of 16 bases. CDR1 MDHEN and CDR2 SYDVKM come from the germline V gene. The CDR3 extends over 10 amino acids. The CDR3 DNA is TGTGCCACCTCCGAAACCGGCGTTTTCTTT. This sequence encodes CATSETGVFF.

The table lists this clonotype with many counts. The rearrangement links TRBV7-2 to TRBJ1-1; TRBD1 matches 8 bases. V shed 5 bases and J 5 bases; nucleotides not matched to a gene: 7. The germline V gene encodes CDR1 SGHTA and CDR2 FQGNSA. CDR3 length: 14 amino acids. CDR3 DNA sequence: TGTGCCAGCAGCCCGCAGGGGGCACGGACTGAAGCTTTCTTT. Translating gives CASSPQGARTEAFF.

V is TRBV4-3 and J is TRBJ2-7; D may be TRBD1 (5 bases). There are 16 residues in the CDR3. Germline V lookup: CDR1 LGHNA, CDR2 YSLEER. Trimming took off 2 bases at V and 3 bases at J, with 17 bases between the two ends. The CDR3 nucleotides read TGCGCCAGCAGCCAAAACGCAGGGCAGGGCCACTACGAGCAGTACTTC. This gives the protein CASSQNAGQGHYEQYF.

This clonotype has a count of ten or more. This chain connects TRBV7-3 to TRBJ2-7; D may be TRBD2 (5 bases). The V gene lost 2 bases and the J gene lost 6 bases, with 11 bases spanning the gap. There are 13 residues in the CDR3. The V gene's germline CDR1 is SGHTA and CDR2 FQGTGA. CDR3 residues: CASSLGLGGEQYF. The CDR3 DNA reads TGTGCCAGCAGCTTAGGACTGGGCGGCGAGCAGTACTTC.

The chain employs TRBV29-1 and TRBJ1-2; 7 nucleotides align to TRBD1. The CDR3 is 12 residues long. The V gene's germline CDR1 is SQVTM and CDR2 ANQGSEA. Trimming took 6 bases from V and 4 from J; bases not matched to a gene: 5. DNA of the CDR3: TGCAGCGTATACACAGGGGCCTATGGCTACACCTTC. Amino acid sequence: CSVYTGAYGYTF.

This clonotype was counted at least ten times. V gene TRBV2 combines with J gene TRBJ1-1, with a possible D match to TRBD1 (6 bases). CDR3 size: 13 residues. With 7 bases removed from V and 3 bases from J, the gap between germline ends came to 12 bases. Germline V gene data show CDR1 as SNHLY and CDR2 as FYNNEI. The CDR3 DNA reads as TGTGCCAGCAAGGGGGGAGGGGACACTGAAGCTTTCTTT. Protein product: CASKGGGDTEAFF.

This clonotype was observed at least ten times. V usage is TRBV7-2 and J usage is TRBJ2-5; D is possibly TRBD2 (6 bases). Germline V gene sequence: CDR1 SGHTA, CDR2 FQGNSA. V lost 5 bases, J lost 1 base, and 11 bases lay in between. This CDR3 spans 14 amino acids. In nucleotides, the CDR3 is TGTGCCAGCAGCACACGGGACTCCCAAGAGACCCAGTACTTC. This translates into CASSTRDSQETQYF.